Below are 25 T cell receptor beta chains sequenced from a single sample in a study of cytomegalovirus exposure and HLA in healthy donors. Both 60 Vbeta primers and 13 Jbeta primers went into the PCR. Data came from immunoSEQ multiplex PCR; TCRdb stores just in-frame clones and leaves some out. The repertoire has more than 85,000 clones, roughly 75% of them found once; the top ten carry more than 4.5%. The specimen sequenced was PBMCs. Every receptor here comes from a young woman in good health and CMV-seropositive.

V usage is TRBV2 and J usage is TRBJ2-3; TRBD2 matches 9 bases. Per the germline V gene, CDR1 is SNHLY and CDR2 is FYNNEI. With 4 bases clipped from V and 5 bases from J, the junction kept 13 bases outside the gene matches. The CDR3 length is 17 residues. CDR3 in amino acids: CASSGTTAGGWGDTQYF. CDR3 coding DNA: TGTGCCAGCAGTGGAACTACTGCGGGAGGGTGGGGAGATACGCAGTATTTT.

The chain uses TRBV2 and TRBJ2-5, with 8 bases aligning to TRBD2. CDR1 SNHLY and CDR2 FYNNEI come from the germline V gene. The CDR3 spans 15 residues. Trimming took 6 bases from V and 5 from J; bases not matched to a gene: 11. The DNA for the CDR3 is TGTGCCAGCAGCATCCAGGACACGGGGGGGGAGACCCAGTACTTC. Amino acid sequence: CASSIQDTGGETQYF.

V is TRBV19 and J is TRBJ2-5; TRBD1 matches 7 bases. This CDR3 region has 12 residues. Germline-derived CDR1 and CDR2 are LNHDA and SQIVND (reference sequence). With V trimmed by 10 bases and J by 5 bases, 7 bases remained unmatched. CDR3 nucleotide sequence: TGTGCCACTGGACAGGCCATGGAGACCCAGTACTTC. This translates into CATGQAMETQYF.

The V and J genes are TRBV10-1 and TRBJ1-5, with TRBD1 identical over 7 bases. This CDR3 contains 14 residues. V was pared by 8 bases and J by 6 bases, with 10 bases of the junction left unmatched. CDR1 and CDR2 from the germline V gene are WNHNN and SYGVQD (reference sequence). The DNA of the CDR3 is TGCGCCAGCCTTGGACAGGCGGTAAGTCAGCCCCAGCATTTT. Its translation is CASLGQAVSQPQHF.

The genes are TRBV12-5 and TRBJ2-2; TRBD1 matches at 9 bases. This CDR3 region has 16 residues. In germline, CDR1 is LGHNT, CDR2 FRNRAP. V was pared by 7 bases and J by 5 bases, with 11 bases of the junction left unmatched. The CDR3 region has the DNA TGTGCTAGTGCCAATCCTTCCGGGACAGGGACCGGGGAGCTGTTTTTT. As protein: CASANPSGTGTGELFF.

V gene TRBV18 combines with J gene TRBJ2-7, with 11 bases lining up with TRBD1. CDR3 size: 15 residues. V gave up 3 bases and J gave up 2 bases; unmatched junction bases: 3. Germline CDR1 is KGHSH and CDR2 is LQKENI. CDR3 amino acids: CASSPPGQGAYEQYF. CDR3 sequence (DNA): TGTGCCAGCTCACCGCCGGGACAGGGGGCCTACGAGCAGTACTTC.

The chain combines TRBV4-2 with TRBJ1-6, with 7 bases lining up with TRBD1. The CDR3 extends over 15 amino acids. V gave up 2 bases and J gave up 10 bases; unmatched junction bases: 8. The germline V gene has CDR1 LGHNA and CDR2 YNFKEQ. CDR3 loop: CASSQPGTVNSPLHF. CDR3 coding DNA: TGTGCCAGCAGCCAACCCGGGACAGTTAACTCACCCCTCCACTTT.

This chain joins TRBV5-1 and TRBJ1-1; TRBD1 aligns across 7 bases. The CDR3 is 18 residues long. Germline CDR1 SGHRS, CDR2 YFSETQ. With 3 bases clipped from V and 0 bases from J, the junction kept 14 bases outside the gene matches. The CDR3 bases are TGCGCCAGCAGCTCGACGGGACGACAGGGCAGGATGAACACTGAAGCTTTCTTT. Residues: CASSSTGRQGRMNTEAFF.

This chain links TRBV29-1 with TRBJ1-1; the D is unclear. CDR3 length: 11 amino acids. Trimming removed 7 bases from V and 1 base from J, with 7 bases in between. CDR1 is SQVTM, CDR2 ANQGSEA, per germline. The CDR3 DNA reads TGCAGCGAATTCAGGAACACTGAAGCTTTCTTT. Amino acids: CSEFRNTEAFF.

This rearrangement joins TRBV23-1 to TRBJ2-7, with a tentative D call TRBD2 (5 bases). TRBV23-1 is given ORF status, its function remaining uncertain. The V end lost 0 bases, the J end lost 0 bases, and 9 bases lay between the germline ends. The length of the CDR3 is 15 residues. CDR3 region: CASSQSSSSSYEQYF. The CDR3, as DNA: TGCGCCAGCAGTCAATCGTCTAGCAGCTCCTACGAGCAGTACTTC.

This chain uses TRBV9 with TRBJ1-2; TRBD1 is a possible D gene (5 bases). V lost 0 bases, J lost 7 bases, and 13 bases lay in between. Per the germline V gene, CDR1 is SGDLS and CDR2 is YYNGEE. This CDR3 region has 14 residues. The CDR3 coding sequence is TGTGCCAGCAGCGTAGACAGGACAACAGGTGGCTACACCTTC. Its protein product is CASSVDRTTGGYTF.

This clone appeared a single time. This chain uses TRBV6-5 with TRBJ2-2; 12 nucleotides agree with TRBD2. Germline assignment: CDR1 MNHEY and CDR2 SVGAGI. The V and J ends lost 6 bases and 7 bases, in that order; junction bases with no gene match: 3. The CDR3 length is 14 residues. CDR3 coding DNA: TGTGCCAGCAGACGACTAGCGGGAGACGGGGAGCTGTTTTTT. It translates to CASRRLAGDGELFF.

Only a few counts were recorded for this clone. The chain uses TRBV5-4 and TRBJ1-1; weak D call: TRBD1 (6 bases). This CDR3 is built from 14 residues. Germline values: CDR1 SGHNT, CDR2 YYREEE (reference sequence). V lost 2 bases, J lost 3 bases, and 11 bases lay in between. In nucleotides, the CDR3 is TGTGCCAGCAGCTTCTCAGGGGCCTACACTGAAGCTTTCTTT. Its protein is CASSFSGAYTEAFF.

The chain carries TRBV28 and TRBJ1-5; 7 bases align to TRBD1. Germline assignment: CDR1 MDHEN and CDR2 SYDVKM. Germline trimming cut 10 bases from V and 6 bases from J; bases unmatched to any gene: 9. This CDR3 spans 13 amino acids. The CDR3 DNA follows: TGTGCCACCACTACAGGGGTAAGTCAGCCCCAGCATTTT. Its protein is CATTTGVSQPQHF.

This clone has a handful of counts. The rearrangement uses TRBV19 and TRBJ2-7; 15 nucleotides line up with TRBD2. Germline lookup yields CDR1 LNHDA and CDR2 SQIVND (reference sequence). V lost 5 bases, J lost 5 bases, and 7 bases stayed unmatched. CDR3 length equals 16 residues. CDR3 sequence (DNA): TGTGCCAGTAGTCTCGGACTAGCGGGAGGGCCGGACGAGCAGTACTTC. This gives the protein CASSLGLAGGPDEQYF.

The chain uses TRBV20-1 and TRBJ2-3; D gene unclear. The CDR3 contains 11 residues. Trimming removed 1 base at V and 8 bases at J, with 7 bases between. The germline V gene has CDR1 DFQATT and CDR2 SNEGSKA (reference sequence). CDR3: CSARGPGTQYF. The DNA of the CDR3 is TGCAGTGCTAGAGGCCCGGGTACGCAGTATTTT.

As regards this clone: Given a much more abundant clone one base away, this may be a read error. The genes are TRBV27 and TRBJ1-1; possible D gene TRBD1, 6 bases. The CDR3 extends over 13 amino acids. Trimming removed 4 bases from V and 1 base from J, with 7 bases in between. Germline lookup yields CDR1 MNHEY and CDR2 SMNVEV (reference sequence). Written as DNA, the CDR3 is TGTGCCAGCAGTTGGGGGCGGAACACTGAAGCTTTCTTT. It specifies CASSWGRNTEAFF.

The chain combines TRBV30 with TRBJ1-4; 8 nucleotides line up with TRBD1. Germline V gives CDR1 GTSNPN, CDR2 SVGIG (reference sequence). The CDR3 is 13 residues long. V lost 5 bases to trimming and J lost 8 bases; unmatched junction nucleotides: 7. CDR3 DNA sequence: TGTGCCTGGGTCGACAGGGGATCGGAAAAACTGTTTTTT. Its protein is CAWVDRGSEKLFF.

V is TRBV5-6 and J is TRBJ2-5; 7 nucleotides match TRBD2. CDR3 length: 14 amino acids. Per the germline V gene, CDR1 is SGHDT and CDR2 is YYEEEE. V shed 0 bases and J 1 base; nucleotides not matched to a gene: 0. For the CDR3, the DNA is TGTGCCAGCAGCTTGGCTAGCGGCCAAGAGACCCAGTACTTC. This codes for CASSLASGQETQYF.

The V and J genes are TRBV19 and TRBJ2-5; TRBD2 aligns across 8 bases. The trim removed 3 bases at V and 5 bases at J, leaving 5 bases unmatched. Germline V gene sequence: CDR1 LNHDA, CDR2 SQIVND (reference sequence). The CDR3 covers 14 residues. The chain's CDR3 is CASSMSGRVETQYF. The CDR3 DNA is TGTGCCAGTAGTATGAGCGGGAGAGTGGAGACCCAGTACTTC. The full variable domain, with the rest looked up from reference TRBV19 and TRBJ2-5, is DGGITQSPKYLFRKEGQNVTLSCEQNLNHDAMYWYRQDPGQGLRLIYYSQIVNDFQKGDIAEGYSVSREKKESFPLTVTSAQKNPTAFYLCASSMSGRVETQYFGPGTRLLVL.

The rearrangement joins TRBV12-5 to TRBJ2-2; a possible D gene is TRBD2 (5 bases). The CDR3 consists of 17 residues. V was cut by 2 bases and J by 1 base, with 14 bases left in between. The V gene's germline CDR1 is LGHNT and CDR2 FRNRAP. The CDR3 bases are TGTGCTAGTGGTTTGTACACTAGTGGGATGAACACCGGGGAGCTGTTTTTT. It yields the protein CASGLYTSGMNTGELFF.

This clone occurred once. The J gene is TRBJ1-2, the V gene TRBV6-4; TRBD1 agrees at 8 bases. The germline V gene encodes CDR1 MRHNA and CDR2 SNTAGT. Trimming took 2 bases from V and 8 from J; bases not matched to a gene: 10. There are 15 residues in the CDR3. CDR3: CASSDTGQGLSGYTF. The CDR3, as DNA: TGTGCCAGCAGTGACACCGGACAGGGATTATCAGGCTACACCTTC.

V and J are TRBV7-2 and TRBJ2-3, with 7 bases lining up with TRBD2. The CDR3 spans 15 residues. Germline CDR1 is SGHTA and CDR2 is FQGNSA. With 2 bases clipped from V and 1 base from J, the junction kept 3 bases outside the gene matches. CDR3 sequence reads: CASSLPSGGTDTQYF. The CDR3 bases are TGTGCCAGCAGCTTACCGAGCGGGGGCACAGATACGCAGTATTTT.

This chain connects TRBV7-2 to TRBJ1-2; D gene ambiguous. CDR3 length: 12 residues. V lost 9 bases and J lost 6, with 14 bases in between. Germline CDR1 is SGHTA and CDR2 is FQGNSA. The CDR3 DNA sequence: TGTGCCAGTTCAGTTGGAGGAGATGGCTACACCTTC. Translated: CASSVGGDGYTF.

V and J are TRBV27 and TRBJ1-1; 7 bases line up with TRBD1. This CDR3 region has 16 residues. Germline CDR1 is MNHEY and CDR2 is SMNVEV (reference sequence). V was clipped by 3 bases and J by 1 base; unmatched bases: 8. CDR3 nucleotide sequence: TGTGCCAGCAGTTTTGCAGGGGGAGCGGCGAACACTGAAGCTTTCTTT. It encodes CASSFAGGAANTEAFF.